This T cell receptor (beta chain) comes out of a study of OX40 agonist ivuxolimab in advanced cancers. About the study: Patients received ivuxolimab, an agonistic anti-OX40 (CD134) antibody. Patients in the trial were receiving intravenous ivuxolimab every 2 weeks, at doses of 0.01 to 10 mg/kg. Partial responses were achieved by three patients, one with hepatocellular carcinoma and two with cutaneous melanoma. Study-level points and caveats: At 0.1 to 3.0 mg/kg, clonal expansion of CD4+ and CD8+ blood T cells had occurred by week 6.

The ends were cut back, 9 bases at V and 9 bases at J, with 20 bases in the middle. CDR1 is LNHNV, CDR2 YYDKDF, per germline (reference sequence). The CDR3 contains 13 residues. Points on this clone: The antigen is not known.

Assay: immunoSEQ multiplex PCR; the TCRdb copy retains only in-frame clones and omits some. The profile covers tens of thousands of clones, with 80% to 90% appearing a single time and approximately 10% taken by the ten largest. This clonotype originated in an adult with an advanced solid tumor such as melanoma, head and neck, liver or kidney cancer. This specimen consisted of CD4+ or CD8+ T cells sorted from blood, obtained in a trial of the OX40 agonist ivuxolimab. V and J are TRBV15 and TRBJ2-5, with a tentative D call TRBD2 (5 bases). CDR3 nucleotides: TGTGCCACGAAACGGGGTGCCGAGGTGGCCCAGTACTTC. Its translation is CATKRGAEVAQYF. Drawing the rest from reference TRBV15 and TRBJ2-5, the complete variable domain is DAMVIQNPRYQVTQFGKPVTLSCSQTLNHNVMYWYQQKSSQAPKLLFHYYDKDFNNEADTPDNFQSRRPNTSFCFLDIRSPGLGDTAMYLCATKRGAEVAQYFGPGTRLLVL.